This TCR beta chain was identified during a study of T cell responses to AZD1222 COVID-19 vaccine. Study outcomes and limitations: Baseline testing showed seropositivity in only a handful of AZD1222 recipients. Nearly half of spike-specific TCRs reportedly go after variant regions that carry no mutations. Clonal diversity was possibly underestimated, and white British individuals and females predominated among donors.

Of note for this clone: Its antigen is unidentified.

Assay: immunoSEQ multiplex PCR; the TCRdb copy retains only in-frame clones and omits some. This sample has 150,000 to 200,000 clones, with 85% to 95% found just once. CDR3 length equals 16 residues. Germline CDR1 reads MNHGY; CDR2 reads SAAAGT. With V trimmed by 0 bases and J by 8 bases, 7 bases remained unmatched. This TCR was recovered from an adult in good health. This sequence joins TRBV6-8 and TRBJ2-1; 10 bases align to TRBD2. The source material was peripheral blood, sampled on day 0 of AZD1222 vaccination. CDR3 in amino acids: CASSYSFQRGGHEQFF. The DNA for the CDR3 is TGTGCCAGCAGTTACTCGTTCCAGCGGGGGGGACATGAGCAGTTCTTC.